Presented here are 24 T cell receptor beta chains from one specimen sequenced in a study of blood T cell repertoires in COVID-19. Repertoires were generated with immunoSEQ multiplex PCR, while TCRdb's copy carries only in-frame clones and drops some. The sample has about 160,000 clones, approximately 80% seen once. The sequencing input was peripheral blood. The receptors here all came from a human donor in a cohort sampled during active COVID-19.

The chain links TRBV10-3 to TRBJ2-1; the match to TRBD1 covers 8 bases. The V and J ends lost 5 bases and 4 bases, in that order; junction bases with no gene match: 1. CDR1 and CDR2 (germline): ENHRY, SYGVKD. This CDR3 has 13 residues. CDR3 region: CAISRTGYNEQFF. CDR3 bases: TGTGCCATCAGTAGGACAGGGTACAATGAGCAGTTCTTC.

The chain combines TRBV6-1 with TRBJ2-5, with D perhaps TRBD2 (6 bases). V lost 4 bases to trimming and J lost 4 bases, with 28 bases between them. The CDR3 contains 19 residues. Germline CDR1 and CDR2: MNHNS and SASEGT. In nucleotides, the CDR3 is TGTGCCAGCAGTGGCCCCTTTGGGGGAGGTTCTTTCGGGGGAGAGACCCAGTACTTC. Its translation is CASSGPFGGGSFGGETQYF.

The sample holds one count of this clone. The rearrangement links TRBV29-1 to TRBJ1-2; maybe TRBD1 (5 bases). Trimming took off 7 bases at V and 4 bases at J, with 22 bases between the two ends. Germline CDR1 and CDR2: SQVTM and ANQGSEA. The CDR3 contains 15 residues. CDR3 nucleotide sequence: TGCAGCGCTCGGTCGGAGGGAGAGGGGACCTATGGCTACACCTTC. Its translation is CSARSEGEGTYGYTF.

The chain has TRBV19 and TRBJ2-3; 8 bases fit TRBD2. The CDR3 extends over 18 amino acids. Germline assignment: CDR1 LNHDA and CDR2 SQIVND (reference sequence). Losses at the gene ends were 5 bases for V and 0 bases for J; bases not matched to a gene: 13. Here the CDR3 DNA reads TGTGCCAGTAGTCACGGGGGGGCAGTCACCTTTAGCACAGATACGCAGTATTTT. Its translation: CASSHGGAVTFSTDTQYF.

Here the CDR3 reads CASSQGWARASNTGELFF. For the CDR3, the DNA is TGTGCCAGCAGCCAGGGGTGGGCCCGAGCCTCTAACACCGGGGAGCTGTTTTTT. V and J are TRBV7-2 and TRBJ2-2; possible D gene TRBD1, 6 bases. The CDR3 spans 18 residues. Germline V CDR1 and CDR2: SGHTA, FQGNSA. Trimming removed 5 bases at V and 2 bases at J, with 21 bases between.

The J gene is TRBJ1-3, the V gene TRBV4-3, with 10 bases aligning to TRBD1. From germline, CDR1 is LGHNA and CDR2 YSLEER. There are 17 residues in the CDR3. After removal of 3 bases from V and 0 bases from J, the junction contained 5 bases not matched to a gene. CDR3 loop: CASSHGTGAGSGNTIYF. For the CDR3, the DNA is TGCGCCAGCAGCCACGGGACAGGGGCGGGCTCTGGAAACACCATATATTTT.

The chain has TRBV27 and TRBJ2-7; D is perhaps TRBD1 (5 bases). This CDR3 is 15 amino acids long. Trimming stripped 0 bases from V and 0 bases from J, with 9 bases between. Germline CDR1 reads MNHEY; CDR2 reads SMNVEV (reference sequence). The CDR3 protein is CASSLSKGYSYEQYF. The CDR3 bases are TGTGCCAGCAGTTTATCGAAGGGGTACTCCTACGAGCAGTACTTC.

This clone was observed once. This rearrangement joins TRBV28 to TRBJ1-5, with 7 bases aligning to TRBD1. V lost 2 bases and J lost 4; bases outside the gene matches: 5. This CDR3 has 15 amino acids. CDR1 is MDHEN, CDR2 SYDVKM, per germline. The CDR3 loop is CASSLKGARNQPQHF. The CDR3 bases are TGTGCCAGCAGTTTAAAGGGGGCCAGGAATCAGCCCCAGCATTTT. Full variable domain (rest looked up from reference TRBV28 and TRBJ1-5): DVKVTQSSRYLVKRTGEKVFLECVQDMDHENMFWYRQDPGLGLRLIYFSYDVKMKEKGDIPEGYSVSREKKERFSLILESASTNQTSMYLCASSLKGARNQPQHFGDGTRLSIL.

V is TRBV3-1 (or the pseudogene TRBV3-2) and J is TRBJ1-2, with 7 nucleotides matching TRBD1. This CDR3 is 15 amino acids long. Germline trimming cut 4 bases from V and 0 bases from J; bases unmatched to any gene: 5. Germline V gene data show CDR1 as LGHDT and CDR2 as YNNKEL (reference sequence). This chain's CDR3 is CASSLADRTNYGYTF. DNA for the CDR3: TGTGCCAGCAGCCTGGCGGACAGGACTAACTATGGCTACACCTTC.

The V call is TRBV11-3, the J call TRBJ1-1; D is possibly TRBD1 (6 bases). The V end lost 0 bases, the J end lost 4 bases, and 12 bases lay between the germline ends. The CDR3 spans 15 residues. Germline V CDR1 and CDR2: SGHNT, YENEEA. Here the CDR3 reads CASSLDSGAGTEAFF. CDR3 sequence (DNA): TGTGCCAGCAGCTTAGATTCAGGGGCCGGCACTGAAGCTTTCTTT.

The V and J genes are TRBV10-2 and TRBJ2-7; 7 bases map to TRBD2. Germline CDR1 WSHSY, CDR2 SAAADI. Germline trimming cut 8 bases from V and 7 bases from J; bases unmatched to any gene: 11. The length of the CDR3 is 13 residues. The DNA for the CDR3 is TGCGCCAGCGCCGGGACTACGGAGGGGGAGCAGTACTTC. It specifies CASAGTTEGEQYF.

The chain uses TRBV27 and TRBJ2-5; possibly TRBD1 for D (5 bases). The CDR3 is 16 amino acids. Trimming stripped 3 bases from V and 4 bases from J, with 18 bases between. Per the germline V gene, CDR1 is MNHEY and CDR2 is SMNVEV (reference sequence). CDR3 in amino acids: CASSFRGPRFGETQYF. CDR3 sequence (DNA): TGTGCCAGCAGTTTTAGGGGTCCACGGTTCGGAGAGACCCAGTACTTC.

There are a few counts of this clone. The chain carries TRBV5-4 and TRBJ2-5, with D possibly TRBD2 on 6 matching bases. The CDR3 is 17 amino acids. The V gene lost 0 bases and the J gene lost 4 bases, with 19 bases spanning the gap. Germline V gene lookup returns CDR1 SGHNT and CDR2 YYREEE (reference sequence). CDR3 coding DNA: TGTGCCAGCAGCTTGGGGGGAGGTAGAGACTTAGGAGAGACCCAGTACTTC. As protein: CASSLGGGRDLGETQYF.

The chain combines TRBV4-2 with TRBJ2-2, with D unclear. Trimming pared 3 bases from V and 0 bases from J, leaving 14 bases between. Germline CDR1 and CDR2: LGHNA and YNFKEQ. This CDR3 is 17 amino acids long. The CDR3 protein is CASSQGLTLTNTGELFF. The CDR3 bases are TGTGCCAGCAGCCAGGGTCTGACACTGACGAACACCGGGGAGCTGTTTTTT.

The V and J genes are TRBV4-3 and TRBJ2-3; maybe TRBD2 (5 bases). V was cut by 1 base and J by 3 bases, with 11 bases left in between. The germline gives CDR1 LGHNA, CDR2 YSLEER. The CDR3 is 15 residues long. The CDR3 coding sequence is TGCGCCAGCAGCCAAGTAGGGTCGGGGACAGATACGCAGTATTTT. Translated, it gives CASSQVGSGTDTQYF.

J is TRBJ1-2 and V is TRBV18; TRBD1 agrees at 7 bases. Germline loops: CDR1 KGHSH, CDR2 LQKENI. With V trimmed by 6 bases and J by 7 bases, 8 bases remained unmatched. The CDR3 has 13 amino acids. The CDR3 sequence: CASSLDRELGYTF. In nucleotides, the CDR3 is TGTGCCAGCTCCCTCGACAGGGAACTTGGCTACACCTTC.

The rearrangement joins TRBV5-4 to TRBJ2-7; TRBD1 is a possible D gene (6 bases). V dropped 3 bases and J dropped 0 bases, with 13 bases sitting between them. The germline V gene encodes CDR1 SGHNT and CDR2 YYREEE (reference sequence). This CDR3 comprises 15 residues. CDR3 in amino acids: CASSSGQTFSYEQYF. The CDR3 region has the DNA TGTGCCAGCAGCTCCGGACAGACGTTCTCCTACGAGCAGTACTTC.

The chain joins TRBV27 to TRBJ1-4, with 9 nucleotides matching TRBD1. J lost 4 bases, V lost 5 bases, and 8 bases had no gene match. Per germline, CDR1 MNHEY and CDR2 SMNVEV (reference sequence). CDR3 size: 16 residues. The CDR3 loop reads CASSPRSTGGNEKLFF. The DNA for the CDR3 is TGTGCCAGCAGTCCCCGGTCGACAGGGGGTAATGAAAAACTGTTTTTT.

V usage is TRBV7-9 and J usage is TRBJ2-7; possible D gene TRBD1, 5 bases. Trimming stripped 3 bases from V and 4 bases from J, with 10 bases between. This CDR3 spans 13 amino acids. In germline, CDR1 is SEHNR, CDR2 FQNEAQ (reference sequence). CDR3 loop: CASSFPREYEQYF. The DNA for the CDR3 is TGTGCCAGCAGCTTTCCCAGGGAATACGAGCAGTACTTC.

This sequence joins TRBV7-3 and TRBJ2-2; TRBD1 agrees at 7 bases. The J segment lost 5 bases and the V segment lost 3 bases, leaving 6 bases of the junction unmatched. The germline gives CDR1 SGHTA, CDR2 FQGTGA. There are 15 residues in the CDR3. In nucleotides, the CDR3 is TGTGCCAGCAGCTTTTTAGGGGGCAGAACCGGGGAGCTGTTTTTT. It yields the protein CASSFLGGRTGELFF.

This clone came up once. The chain has TRBV21-1 and TRBJ2-7; TRBD2 was called by the table and not checked on the DNA. TRBV21-1 is designated a pseudogene. The CDR3 has 14 amino acids. The DNA for the CDR3 is TGTGCCAGTCAGACGCGGGGAGAAAGGCACGAGCAGTACTTC. As protein: CASQTRGERHEQYF.

CDR3 nucleotide sequence: TGTGCCAGCAGTCGAGTGGACGAGCAGTACTTC. Amino acid sequence: CASSRVDEQYF. This sequence joins TRBV12-3 or TRBV12-4 and TRBJ2-7; D is unresolved. Trimming cost V 5 bases and J 5 bases, with 7 bases left between them. CDR3 length: 11 amino acids.

In this sample, this clone turned up once. V usage is TRBV29-1 and J usage is TRBJ1-4, with D unresolved. V was trimmed by 7 bases and J by 10 bases, leaving 16 bases between them. The CDR3 consists of 12 residues. Germline CDR1 reads SQVTM; CDR2 reads ANQGSEA. The chain's CDR3 is CSARTERGKLFF. The CDR3 nucleotides read TGCAGCGCCCGGACGGAACGGGGAAAACTGTTTTTT.

This chain links TRBV18 with TRBJ1-1; TRBD1 might be the D (5 bases). This CDR3 has 15 amino acids. V was trimmed by 2 bases and J by 1 base, leaving 11 bases between them. Germline lookup yields CDR1 KGHSH and CDR2 LQKENI. CDR3 DNA sequence: TGTGCCAGCTCACCATCGGTGGGGGGGAACACTGAAGCTTTCTTT. Its translation is CASSPSVGGNTEAFF.